These 15 T cell receptor beta chains were sequenced from one sample in a study of shared clonotypes between healthy human individuals. Data came from immunoSEQ multiplex PCR; TCRdb stores just in-frame clones and leaves some out. The data contain about 1,900,000 clones, about 95% of them singletons. The naive CD8 population came from CD45RO-negative cells selected for CCR7, without terminally differentiated effector memory CD45RA+ cells. The sequencing input was naive CD8+ T cells sorted from blood. Every receptor here comes from a man aged 18 to 29 in good health.

The V gene is TRBV27, the J gene TRBJ2-7; possibly TRBD1 for D (6 bases). The CDR3 spans 13 residues. CDR1 MNHEY and CDR2 SMNVEV come from the germline V gene (reference sequence). Between the trimmed V and J ends, which lost 5 bases and 3 bases, there was a span of 11 bases. CDR3 bases: TGTGCCAGCAGTAACAGGGTCCACTACGAGCAGTACTTC. It encodes CASSNRVHYEQYF.

The chain employs TRBV7-9 and TRBJ2-7; a weak D match, TRBD2 (5 bases). The CDR3 is made up of 13 amino acids. CDR1 SEHNR and CDR2 FQNEAQ come from the germline V gene (reference sequence). V lost 5 bases and J 5 bases, leaving 13 bases between the germline ends. CDR3 sequence (DNA): TGTGCCAGCAGCCCCACACTAGACCACGAGCAGTACTTC. This sequence encodes CASSPTLDHEQYF.

This rearrangement joins TRBV9 to TRBJ2-3, with D tentatively TRBD2 (5 bases). The CDR3 sequence is 15 residues long. Trimming removed 2 bases from V and 0 bases from J, with 10 bases in between. From germline, CDR1 is SGDLS and CDR2 YYNGEE. CDR3 DNA: TGTGCCAGCAGCGTCTCCGGGGTAAGCACAGATACGCAGTATTTT. Translating it yields CASSVSGVSTDTQYF.

CDR3 DNA: TGTGCCAGCAGTAGCGGGGCCCTCTACGAGCAGTACTTC. Its translation: CASSSGALYEQYF. This chain links TRBV9 with TRBJ2-7; 8 bases are a match to TRBD2. From germline, CDR1 is SGDLS and CDR2 YYNGEE. With V trimmed by 5 bases and J by 3 bases, 4 bases remained unmatched. The CDR3 has 13 amino acids.

This sequence joins TRBV10-3 and TRBJ2-1; 7 nucleotides agree with TRBD2. Germline CDR1 reads ENHRY; CDR2 reads SYGVKD. V trimming: 2 bases; J trimming: 5 bases; junction bases outside the gene matches: 3. CDR3 length: 14 amino acids. The CDR3 region has the DNA TGTGCCATCAGTGAGCTAGCGGAAAACAATGAGCAGTTCTTC. Its translation: CAISELAENNEQFF.

This clone came up once. Different DNA sequences within this sample yield the same CDR3. The DNA of the CDR3 is TGCGCCAGCAGCCCCGGACAGGGCCCGAACACTGAAGCTTTCTTT. Encoded protein: CASSPGQGPNTEAFF. The chain employs TRBV5-1 and TRBJ1-1, with 8 bases that match TRBD1. This CDR3 is built from 15 residues. Per the germline V gene, CDR1 is SGHRS and CDR2 is YFSETQ. Trimming took 4 bases from V and 1 from J; bases not matched to a gene: 6.

This sequence joins TRBV12-5 and TRBJ2-3, with D perhaps matching TRBD2 (6 bases). The germline V and J ends were trimmed by 2 bases and 4 bases, with 16 bases remaining between them. The V gene's germline CDR1 is LGHNT and CDR2 FRNRAP. The CDR3 totals 16 residues. As DNA, the CDR3 is TGTGCTAGTGGTTTGCTCGGCGGGAATTATTCAGATACGCAGTATTTT. Amino acid sequence: CASGLLGGNYSDTQYF.

A single count supports this clone. This sequence joins TRBV7-9 and TRBJ1-3; weak D call: TRBD1 (6 bases). CDR3 length: 15 amino acids. Trimming pared 3 bases from V and 0 bases from J, leaving 9 bases between. Germline V lookup: CDR1 SEHNR, CDR2 FQNEAQ (reference sequence). CDR3 coding DNA: TGTGCCAGCAGCTTGGACAGCTTCTCTGGAAACACCATATATTTT. It translates to CASSLDSFSGNTIYF.

The chain is built from TRBV28 and TRBJ1-1; unclear D gene. Germline V gene lookup returns CDR1 MDHEN and CDR2 SYDVKM. Trimming took off 7 bases at V and 1 base at J, with 7 bases between the two ends. The CDR3 totals 12 residues. CDR3 bases: TGTGCCAGCAATGGTCCGAACACTGAAGCTTTCTTT. Translation: CASNGPNTEAFF.

This chain uses TRBV6-1 with TRBJ1-3; D perhaps matches TRBD1 (5 bases). CDR1 and CDR2 (germline): MNHNS, SASEGT. This CDR3 is 13 amino acids long. Trimming took 5 bases from V and 0 from J, leaving 5 bases between them. In DNA, the CDR3 is TGTGCCAGCAGTCAGGGCTCTGGAAACACCATATATTTT. This gives the protein CASSQGSGNTIYF.

V usage is TRBV4-1 and J usage is TRBJ2-5, with 13 bases matching TRBD2. J lost 4 bases, V lost 5 bases, and 4 bases had no gene match. Per the germline V gene, CDR1 is MGHRA and CDR2 is YSYEKL. The CDR3 is made up of 15 amino acids. CDR3: CASSWTSGSGETQYF. Here the CDR3 DNA reads TGCGCCAGCAGCTGGACTAGCGGGAGTGGAGAGACCCAGTACTTC.

The rearrangement joins TRBV27 to TRBJ1-6, with 11 positions matching TRBD1. This CDR3 spans 14 amino acids. Unmatched junction bases numbered 7, after V lost 7 bases and J lost 11 bases. The germline V gene encodes CDR1 MNHEY and CDR2 SMNVEV (reference sequence). The CDR3 spells CASTPGQGVTPLHF. CDR3 in DNA: TGTGCCAGCACGCCGGGACAGGGGGTGACACCCCTCCACTTT.

The chain combines TRBV13 with TRBJ2-7; 9 bases line up with TRBD1. Germline CDR1 PRHDT, CDR2 FYEKMQ (reference sequence). V shed 4 bases, J shed 5 bases, and the junction held 6 bases outside the gene matches. The CDR3 covers 14 residues. CDR3: CASSSGTGTNEQYF. CDR3 sequence (DNA): TGTGCCAGCAGCTCGGGGACAGGGACCAACGAGCAGTACTTC.

The chain carries TRBV28 and TRBJ1-4, with unresolved D. The germline V and J ends were trimmed by 5 bases and 0 bases, with 10 bases remaining between them. The CDR3 is 15 residues long. Germline V gene sequence: CDR1 MDHEN, CDR2 SYDVKM. CDR3 sequence (DNA): TGTGCCAGCAGTCCCGGAACAGCAACTAATGAAAAACTGTTTTTT. It specifies CASSPGTATNEKLFF.

This rearrangement joins TRBV27 to TRBJ1-6; D gene unclear. Germline V gives CDR1 MNHEY, CDR2 SMNVEV (reference sequence). V was clipped by 0 bases and J by 0 bases, with 15 bases between them. This CDR3 has 19 amino acids. In nucleotides, the CDR3 is TGTGCCAGCAGTTTATCCCCCTGGGCAGAGAGCTCCTATAATTCACCCCTCCACTTT. This encodes CASSLSPWAESSYNSPLHF.